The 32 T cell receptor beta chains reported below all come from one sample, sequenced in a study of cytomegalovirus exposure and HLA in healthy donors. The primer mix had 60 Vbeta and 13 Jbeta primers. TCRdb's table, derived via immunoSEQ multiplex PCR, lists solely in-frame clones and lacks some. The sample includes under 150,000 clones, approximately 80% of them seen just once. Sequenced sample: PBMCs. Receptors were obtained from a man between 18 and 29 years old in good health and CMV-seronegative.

The CDR3 is CASSQDRGSTQYF. In nucleotides, the CDR3 is TGTGCCAGCAGCCAAGATAGAGGCAGTACGCAGTATTTT. This sequence joins TRBV14 and TRBJ2-3; D uncertain. This CDR3 is 13 amino acids long. Trimming pared 0 bases from V and 8 bases from J, leaving 9 bases between. Looked up from germline, CDR1 is SGHDN and CDR2 is FVKESK.

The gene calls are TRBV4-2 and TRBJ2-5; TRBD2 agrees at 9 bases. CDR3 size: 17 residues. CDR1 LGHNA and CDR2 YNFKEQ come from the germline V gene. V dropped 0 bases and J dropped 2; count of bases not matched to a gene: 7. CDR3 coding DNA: TGTGCCAGCAGCCAAGAGAGAATAGCGGGGGTTCAAGAGACCCAGTACTTC. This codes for CASSQERIAGVQETQYF.

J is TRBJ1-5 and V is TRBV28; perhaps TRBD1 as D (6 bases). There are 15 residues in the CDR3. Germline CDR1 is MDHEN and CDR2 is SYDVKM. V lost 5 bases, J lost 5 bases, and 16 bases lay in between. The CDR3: CASSPAGTIYQPQHF. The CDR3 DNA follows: TGTGCCAGCAGTCCTGCCGGGACAATTTATCAGCCCCAGCATTTT.

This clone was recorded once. In nucleotides, the CDR3 is TGTGCCAGCAGACAGGGAAATAGTGGCTACACCTTC. Translation: CASRQGNSGYTF. V and J are TRBV11-2 and TRBJ1-2, with D perhaps TRBD1 (6 bases). The CDR3 is made up of 12 amino acids. V lost 6 bases, J lost 7 bases, and 12 bases lay in between. CDR1 and CDR2 from the germline V gene are SGHAT and FQNNGV.

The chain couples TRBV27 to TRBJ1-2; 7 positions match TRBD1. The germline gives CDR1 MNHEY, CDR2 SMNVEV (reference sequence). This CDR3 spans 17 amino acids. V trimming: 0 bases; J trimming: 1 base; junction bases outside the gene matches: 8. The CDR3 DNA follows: TGTGCCAGCAGTTTATCATCTAGGGACAGCCATAACTATGGCTACACCTTC. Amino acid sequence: CASSLSSRDSHNYGYTF.

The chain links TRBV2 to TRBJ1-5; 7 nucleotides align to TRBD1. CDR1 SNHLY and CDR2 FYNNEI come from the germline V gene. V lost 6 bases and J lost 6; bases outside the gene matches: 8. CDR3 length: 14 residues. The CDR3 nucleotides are TGTGCCAGCAGGATTCAACAGGGGTTTCAGCCCCAGCATTTT. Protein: CASRIQQGFQPQHF.

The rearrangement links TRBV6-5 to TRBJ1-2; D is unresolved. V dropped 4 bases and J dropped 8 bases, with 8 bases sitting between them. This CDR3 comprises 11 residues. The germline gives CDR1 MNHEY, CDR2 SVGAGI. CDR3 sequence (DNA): TGTGCCAGCAGTTCAGGCTCAGGCTACACCTTC. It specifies CASSSGSGYTF.

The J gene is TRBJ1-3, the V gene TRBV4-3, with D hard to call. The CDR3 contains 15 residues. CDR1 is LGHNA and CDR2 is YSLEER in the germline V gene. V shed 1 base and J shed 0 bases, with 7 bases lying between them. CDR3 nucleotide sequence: TGCGCCAGCAGCCAAGGACGGAGCTCTGGAAACACCATATATTTT. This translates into CASSQGRSSGNTIYF.

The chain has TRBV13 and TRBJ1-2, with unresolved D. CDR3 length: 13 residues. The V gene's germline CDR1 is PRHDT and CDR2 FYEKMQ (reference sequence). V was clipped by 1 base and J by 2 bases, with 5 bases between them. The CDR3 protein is CASSLAENYGYTF. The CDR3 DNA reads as TGTGCCAGCAGCTTAGCGGAGAACTATGGCTACACCTTC.

The CDR3 here is CASSGTTGSNYGYTF. Written as DNA, the CDR3 is TGTGCCAGCAGTGGAACGACAGGGAGCAACTATGGCTACACCTTC. The chain employs TRBV6-6 and TRBJ1-2, with 7 bases that match TRBD1. The ends lost 5 bases at V and 2 bases at J; junction bases unmatched: 8. Germline-derived CDR1 and CDR2 are MNHNY and SVGAGI (reference sequence). The CDR3 contains 15 residues.

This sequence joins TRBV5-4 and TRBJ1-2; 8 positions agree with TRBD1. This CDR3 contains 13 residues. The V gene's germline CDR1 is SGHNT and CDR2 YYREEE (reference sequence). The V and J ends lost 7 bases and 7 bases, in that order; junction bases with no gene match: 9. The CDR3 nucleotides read TGTGCCAGCGCCGACAGGGGAGGTGGTGGCTACACCTTC. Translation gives CASADRGGGGYTF.

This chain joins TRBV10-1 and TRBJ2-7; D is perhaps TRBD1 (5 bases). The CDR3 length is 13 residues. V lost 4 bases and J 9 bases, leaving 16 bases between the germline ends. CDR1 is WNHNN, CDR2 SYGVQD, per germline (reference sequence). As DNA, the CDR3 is TGCGCCAGCAGTGGACAGCTCAACGATAGGCAGTACTTC. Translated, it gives CASSGQLNDRQYF.

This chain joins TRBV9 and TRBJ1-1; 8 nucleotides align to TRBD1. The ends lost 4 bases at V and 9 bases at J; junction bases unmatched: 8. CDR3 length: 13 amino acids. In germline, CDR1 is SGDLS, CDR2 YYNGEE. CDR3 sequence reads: CASSSNNRGKAFF. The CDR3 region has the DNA TGTGCCAGCAGCTCAAACAACAGGGGGAAAGCTTTCTTT.

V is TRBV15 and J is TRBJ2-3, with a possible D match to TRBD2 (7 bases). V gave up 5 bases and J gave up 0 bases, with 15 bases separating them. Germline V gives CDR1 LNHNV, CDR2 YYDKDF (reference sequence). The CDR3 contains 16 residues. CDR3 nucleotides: TGTGCCACCAGCGGCGACGGGGGGCCGAGCACAGATACGCAGTATTTT. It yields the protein CATSGDGGPSTDTQYF.

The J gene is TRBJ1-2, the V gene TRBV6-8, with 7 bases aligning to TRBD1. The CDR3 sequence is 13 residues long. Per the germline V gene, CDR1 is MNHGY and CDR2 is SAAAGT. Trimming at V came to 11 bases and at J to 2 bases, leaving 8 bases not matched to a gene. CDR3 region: CADRDRKNYGYTF. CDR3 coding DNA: TGTGCCGACCGGGACAGAAAAAACTATGGCTACACCTTC.

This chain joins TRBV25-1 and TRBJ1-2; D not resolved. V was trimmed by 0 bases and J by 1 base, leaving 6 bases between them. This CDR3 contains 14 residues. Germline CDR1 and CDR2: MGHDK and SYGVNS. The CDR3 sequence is CASSEYRYNYGYTF. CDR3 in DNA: TGTGCCAGCAGTGAATACAGATATAACTATGGCTACACCTTC.

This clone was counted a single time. The CDR3 sequence is CASSGTGGVRQYF. The CDR3 DNA follows: TGCGCCAGCAGTGGGACAGGGGGCGTTCGGCAGTACTTC. The chain couples TRBV10-1 to TRBJ2-7; 11 bases line up with TRBD1. Germline V gives CDR1 WNHNN, CDR2 SYGVQD (reference sequence). Trimming at V came to 4 bases and at J to 9 bases, leaving 5 bases not matched to a gene. The length of the CDR3 is 13 residues.

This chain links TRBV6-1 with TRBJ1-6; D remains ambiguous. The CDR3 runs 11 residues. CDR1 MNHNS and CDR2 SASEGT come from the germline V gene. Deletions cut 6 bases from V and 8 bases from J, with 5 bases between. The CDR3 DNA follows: TGTGCCAGCAGCCCCGATTCACCCCTCCACTTT. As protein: CASSPDSPLHF.

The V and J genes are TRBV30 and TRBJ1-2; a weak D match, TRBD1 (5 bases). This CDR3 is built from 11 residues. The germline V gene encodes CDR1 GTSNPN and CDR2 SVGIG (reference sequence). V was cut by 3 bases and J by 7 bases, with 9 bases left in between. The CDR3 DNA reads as TGTGCCTGGAGCCAGGGACTTGGCTACACCTTC. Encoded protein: CAWSQGLGYTF.

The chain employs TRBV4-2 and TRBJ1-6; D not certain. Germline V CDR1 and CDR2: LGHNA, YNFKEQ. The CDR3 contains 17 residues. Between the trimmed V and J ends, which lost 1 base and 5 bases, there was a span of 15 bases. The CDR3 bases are TGTGCCAGCAGCCAAGGCCTGAAATCGACTGATAATTCACCCCTCCACTTT. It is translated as CASSQGLKSTDNSPLHF.

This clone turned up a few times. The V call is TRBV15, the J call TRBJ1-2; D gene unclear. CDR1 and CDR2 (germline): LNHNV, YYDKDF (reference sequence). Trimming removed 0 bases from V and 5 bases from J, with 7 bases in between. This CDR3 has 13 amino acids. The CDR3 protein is CATSRDSRYGYTF. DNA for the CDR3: TGTGCCACCAGCAGAGATTCCAGGTATGGCTACACCTTC.

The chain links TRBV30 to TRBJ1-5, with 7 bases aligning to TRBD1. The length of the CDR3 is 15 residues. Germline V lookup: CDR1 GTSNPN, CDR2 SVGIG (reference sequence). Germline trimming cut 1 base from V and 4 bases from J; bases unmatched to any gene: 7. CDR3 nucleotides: TGTGCCTGGAGTGGAGCGGACAGGAGGAATCAGCCCCAGCATTTT. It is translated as CAWSGADRRNQPQHF.

CDR3 DNA sequence: TGTGCCTGGAGTCCAACAGGGCCTAATTCACCCCTCCACTTT. Amino acids: CAWSPTGPNSPLHF. The chain carries TRBV30 and TRBJ1-6, with a possible D match to TRBD1 (6 bases). V lost 2 bases, J lost 6 bases, and 11 bases lay in between. The CDR3 covers 14 residues. The germline CDR1 and CDR2 sequences are GTSNPN and SVGIG (reference sequence).

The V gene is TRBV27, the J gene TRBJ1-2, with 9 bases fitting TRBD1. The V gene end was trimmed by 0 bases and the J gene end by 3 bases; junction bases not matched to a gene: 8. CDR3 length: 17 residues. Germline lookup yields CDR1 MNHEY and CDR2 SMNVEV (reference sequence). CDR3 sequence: CASSLSWTGDAYYGYTF. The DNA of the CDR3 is TGTGCCAGCAGTTTATCGTGGACAGGGGACGCGTACTATGGCTACACCTTC.

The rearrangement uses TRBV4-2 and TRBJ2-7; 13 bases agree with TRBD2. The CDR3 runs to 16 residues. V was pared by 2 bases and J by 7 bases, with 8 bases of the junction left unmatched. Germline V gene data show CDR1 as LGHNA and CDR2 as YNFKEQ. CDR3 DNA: TGTGCCAGCAGCCAAATCCGGACTAGCGGGGGAGGGGAGCAGTACTTC. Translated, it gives CASSQIRTSGGGEQYF.

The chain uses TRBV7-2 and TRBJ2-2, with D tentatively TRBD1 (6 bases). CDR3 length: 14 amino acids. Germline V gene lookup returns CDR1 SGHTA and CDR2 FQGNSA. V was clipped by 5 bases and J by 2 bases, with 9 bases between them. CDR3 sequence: CASSLDRNTGELFF. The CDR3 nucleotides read TGTGCCAGCAGCCTGGACAGAAACACCGGGGAGCTGTTTTTT. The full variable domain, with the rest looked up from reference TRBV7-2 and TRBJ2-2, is GAGVSQSPSNKVTEKGKDVELRCDPISGHTALYWYRQSLGQGLEFLIYFQGNSAPDKSGLPSDRFSAERTGGSVSTLTIQRTQQEDSAVYLCASSLDRNTGELFFGEGSRLTVL.

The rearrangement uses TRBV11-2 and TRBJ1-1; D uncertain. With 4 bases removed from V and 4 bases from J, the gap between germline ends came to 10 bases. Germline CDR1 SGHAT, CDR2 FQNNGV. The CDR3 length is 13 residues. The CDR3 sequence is CASSWAEGTEAFF. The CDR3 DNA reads TGTGCCAGCAGCTGGGCCGAGGGCACTGAAGCTTTCTTT.

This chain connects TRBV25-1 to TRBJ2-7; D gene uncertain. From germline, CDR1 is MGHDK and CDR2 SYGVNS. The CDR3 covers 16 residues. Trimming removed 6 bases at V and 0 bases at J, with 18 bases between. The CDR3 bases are TGTGCCAGCAGCGATCCTACACAGACCGCCTCCTACGAGCAGTACTTC. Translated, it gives CASSDPTQTASYEQYF.

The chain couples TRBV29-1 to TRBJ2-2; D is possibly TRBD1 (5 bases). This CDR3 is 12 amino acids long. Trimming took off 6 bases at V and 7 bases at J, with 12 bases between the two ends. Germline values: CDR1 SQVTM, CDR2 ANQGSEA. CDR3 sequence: CSVGHQGGELFF. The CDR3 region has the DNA TGCAGCGTCGGACACCAGGGCGGGGAGCTGTTTTTT.

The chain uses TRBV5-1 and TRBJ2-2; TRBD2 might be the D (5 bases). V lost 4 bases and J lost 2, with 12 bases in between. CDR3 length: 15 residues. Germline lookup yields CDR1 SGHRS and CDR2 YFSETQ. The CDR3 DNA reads TGCGCCAGCAGCCGAGAGGGAACTAACACCGGGGAGCTGTTTTTT. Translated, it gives CASSREGTNTGELFF.

The CDR3 protein is CASSVGTGSYGYTF. The CDR3, as DNA: TGTGCCAGCAGCGTAGGGACAGGGTCATATGGCTACACCTTC. The genes are TRBV9 and TRBJ1-2, with 8 bases matching TRBD1. This CDR3 has 14 amino acids. The ends lost 0 bases at V and 5 bases at J; junction bases unmatched: 3. The germline CDR1 and CDR2 sequences are SGDLS and YYNGEE.

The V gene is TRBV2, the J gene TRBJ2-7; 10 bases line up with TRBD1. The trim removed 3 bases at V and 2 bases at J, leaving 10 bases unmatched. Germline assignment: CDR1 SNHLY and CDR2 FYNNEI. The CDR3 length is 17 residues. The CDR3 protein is CASSDPTGQGETYEQYF. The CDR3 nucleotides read TGTGCCAGCAGTGATCCGACAGGACAGGGGGAAACCTACGAGCAGTACTTC.